The 18 T cell receptor beta chains in this list originate from one sample, sequenced in a study of T-cell reconstitution after alpha-beta-depleted transplantation in children. A library of TCRbeta sequences, prepared with unique molecular identifiers, was generated. TCRdb re-called the PCR reads through MiXCR, storing one row per CDR3 protein. The sample lists about 200,000 distinct CDR3 sequences; about 6.6% were seen once. This sample comprised PBMCs, obtained before TCRalphabeta/CD19-depleted stem cell transplant. Every receptor here comes from a boy aged 2-9 years with acute lymphoblastic leukemia, due to receive a stem cell transplant.

This clonotype came up many times. The chain employs TRBV7-3 and TRBJ1-1; D is unclear. The germline V gene has CDR1 SGHTA and CDR2 FQGTGA. The V gene lost 3 bases and the J gene lost 4 bases, with 15 bases spanning the gap. CDR3 length equals 15 residues. CDR3 nucleotide sequence: TGTGCCAGCAGCTTGGGCGCAGGTTCTGCCACTGAAGCTTTCTTT. Translating gives CASSLGAGSATEAFF.

This clonotype occurred a few times. The chain recombines TRBV14 with TRBJ1-5; D is perhaps TRBD1 (6 bases). Germline CDR1 and CDR2: SGHDN and FVKESK. CDR3 length equals 13 residues. V was cut by 1 base and J by 7 bases, with 8 bases left in between. Written as DNA, the CDR3 is TGTGCCAGCAGCCAAGGTGGGACACAGCCCCAGCATTTT. Amino acid sequence: CASSQGGTQPQHF.

This clonotype turned up a few times. The chain employs TRBV7-2 and TRBJ1-3; D gene ambiguous. The CDR3 extends over 14 amino acids. V was cut by 0 bases and J by 9 bases, with 12 bases left in between. CDR1 SGHTA and CDR2 FQGNSA come from the germline V gene. The CDR3 DNA is TGTGCCAGCAGCTTAGCCGGATTGGAAAGCACCATATATTTT. This gives the protein CASSLAGLESTIYF.

This chain joins TRBV24-1 and TRBJ2-5, with D possibly TRBD2 on 5 matching bases. The germline V and J ends were trimmed by 7 bases and 2 bases, with 10 bases remaining between them. Germline-derived CDR1 and CDR2 are KGHDR and SFDVKD. The length of the CDR3 is 13 residues. CDR3 DNA: TGTGCCACCAGATCGGGAAGTCAAGAGACCCAGTACTTC. Amino acid sequence: CATRSGSQETQYF.

The sample holds a few counts of this clonotype. The chain couples TRBV20-1 to TRBJ2-5; 9 bases map to TRBD2. Germline assignment: CDR1 DFQATT and CDR2 SNEGSKA (reference sequence). The CDR3 length is 15 residues. V shed 7 bases, J shed 1 base, and the junction held 10 bases outside the gene matches. This chain's CDR3 is CSVFTLAGSQETQYF. The CDR3 coding sequence is TGCAGTGTTTTTACCCTAGCGGGGTCCCAAGAGACCCAGTACTTC.

At least ten counts were recorded for this clonotype. Here the CDR3 DNA reads TGTGCCAGCAGTTTCTCACAGGGCAATGAGCAGTTCTTC. This sequence encodes CASSFSQGNEQFF. The chain recombines TRBV12-3 or TRBV12-4 with TRBJ2-1; TRBD1 is a possible D gene (6 bases). V was cut by 3 bases and J by 6 bases, with 9 bases left in between. CDR3 length: 13 residues.

Ten or more counts support this clonotype. The J gene is TRBJ2-3, the V gene TRBV7-2; 10 nucleotides align to TRBD2. CDR1 and CDR2 from the germline V gene are SGHTA and FQGNSA. The ends lost 5 bases at V and 3 bases at J; junction bases unmatched: 2. The CDR3 is 14 residues long. CDR3 region: CASSPGLATDTQYF. The CDR3 nucleotides read TGTGCCAGCAGCCCGGGACTAGCGACAGATACGCAGTATTTT.

This clonotype was recorded at least ten times. The CDR3 DNA is TGTGCCACGACCCCGGGGGGTATCGATGAGCAGTTCTTC. Its protein product is CATTPGGIDEQFF. The chain carries TRBV10-3 and TRBJ2-1; 7 nucleotides agree with TRBD2. V lost 10 bases to trimming and J lost 8 bases; unmatched junction nucleotides: 11. This CDR3 region has 13 residues. Germline V gene sequence: CDR1 ENHRY, CDR2 SYGVKD.

Comments on this clonotype: A junction boundary mismatches the germline segment, possibly from a read error. This chain joins TRBV4-1 and TRBJ2-2; D might be TRBD2 (6 bases). The CDR3 totals 16 residues. Germline V gene sequence: CDR1 MGHRA, CDR2 YSYEKL. The CDR3 coding sequence is TGCGCCAGCTGCCAAGAACCGGGAGCGAACACCGGGGAGCTGTTTTTT. This sequence encodes CASCQEPGANTGELFF.

This clonotype occurred many times. The genes are TRBV27 and TRBJ2-7; 8 bases align to TRBD1. V was pared by 6 bases and J by 0 bases, with 4 bases of the junction left unmatched. CDR1 and CDR2 (germline): MNHEY, SMNVEV (reference sequence). The CDR3 length is 14 residues. The DNA of the CDR3 is TGTGCCAGCAGCTTGCAGGGGGCCTCCTACGAGCAGTACTTC. This codes for CASSLQGASYEQYF.

This clonotype was counted at least ten times. The V gene is TRBV9, the J gene TRBJ2-1; D ambiguous. Germline CDR1 reads SGDLS; CDR2 reads YYNGEE. This CDR3 has 12 residues. The germline V and J ends were trimmed by 0 bases and 6 bases, with 4 bases remaining between them. CDR3: CASSVEGNEQFF. The CDR3 nucleotides are TGTGCCAGCAGCGTAGAGGGCAATGAGCAGTTCTTC.

The genes are TRBV3-1 and TRBJ2-2; 9 nucleotides match TRBD2. The CDR3 has 18 residues. From germline, CDR1 is LGHDT and CDR2 YNNKEL (reference sequence). The trim removed 5 bases at V and 1 base at J, leaving 11 bases unmatched. In DNA, the CDR3 is TGTGCCAGCAGCAAAAGTTTTGGGACTAGCTGGAACACCGGGGAGCTGTTTTTT. Amino acids: CASSKSFGTSWNTGELFF.

This clonotype has a count of ten or more. The chain joins TRBV5-1 to TRBJ1-6; D is unclear. The CDR3 sequence is 16 residues long. Per germline, CDR1 SGHRS and CDR2 YFSETQ. Trimming removed 2 bases from V and 7 bases from J, with 16 bases in between. The CDR3 sequence is CASSLNQVQPNSPLHF. In DNA, the CDR3 is TGCGCCAGCAGCTTAAATCAGGTCCAGCCGAATTCACCCCTCCACTTT.

This CDR3 is CAISLGQRFGDEQYF. The CDR3 DNA reads as TGTGCCATCTCCTTGGGACAGAGGTTTGGGGACGAGCAGTACTTC. The chain combines TRBV6-2 or TRBV6-3 with TRBJ2-7, with 7 bases matching TRBD1. CDR1 is MNHEY and CDR2 is SVGEGT in the germline V gene. There are 15 residues in the CDR3. Trimming at V came to 10 bases and at J to 5 bases, leaving 17 bases not matched to a gene.

Ten or more counts support this clonotype. V gene TRBV5-8 combines with J gene TRBJ2-4, with D perhaps matching TRBD1 (5 bases). This CDR3 is built from 15 residues. V shed 2 bases and J shed 0 bases, with 9 bases lying between them. Germline V CDR1 and CDR2: SGHTS, YDEGEE. CDR3 sequence (DNA): TGTGCCAGCAGCTTCAGGACAATAGCCAAAAACATTCAGTACTTC. Protein sequence: CASSFRTIAKNIQYF.

Ten or more counts support this clonotype. V and J are TRBV29-1 and TRBJ1-2; 7 nucleotides agree with TRBD1. The germline V gene encodes CDR1 SQVTM and CDR2 ANQGSEA. The trim removed 5 bases at V and 6 bases at J, leaving 9 bases unmatched. The CDR3 runs to 13 residues. The CDR3 DNA follows: TGCAGCGTTTTCCCTTCCCAGGGGGATGGCTACACCTTC. Its translation is CSVFPSQGDGYTF.

The table lists this clonotype with many counts. V is TRBV5-1 and J is TRBJ2-1, with TRBD2 identical over 7 bases. The CDR3 sequence is 16 residues long. The ends lost 4 bases at V and 4 bases at J; junction bases unmatched: 11. CDR1 is SGHRS, CDR2 YFSETQ, per germline. The CDR3 bases are TGCGCCAGCAGCACGTTCGGGCTAGCGGAGTACAATGAGCAGTTCTTC. Amino acid sequence: CASSTFGLAEYNEQFF. Variable domain in full (rest from reference TRBV5-1 and TRBJ2-1): KAGVTQTPRYLIKTRGQQVTLSCSPISGHRSVSWYQQTPGQGLQFLFEYFSETQRNKGNFPGRFSGRQFSNSRSEMNVSTLELGDSALYLCASSTFGLAEYNEQFFGPGTRLTVL.

This clonotype was counted ten times or more. V is TRBV7-2 and J is TRBJ1-5; 10 positions agree with TRBD1. The V gene end was trimmed by 3 bases and the J gene end by 6 bases; junction bases not matched to a gene: 11. Germline-derived CDR1 and CDR2 are SGHTA and FQGNSA. This CDR3 is 17 amino acids long. CDR3 DNA: TGTGCCAGCAGCTTCGGGACAGGGGTTTGGATAAGTCAGCCCCAGCATTTT. Its protein product is CASSFGTGVWISQPQHF.